A selection of T cell receptor beta chains follows, all from one sample in a study of shared clonotypes between healthy human individuals. Produced via immunoSEQ multiplex PCR; TCRdb's table is partial and in-frame only. The data hold 950,000 to 1,300,000 clones, with approximately 76% observed a single time. The sample comprised memory CD4+ T cells sorted from blood. The receptor source for this set is a man younger than 30 in good health. Both conserved end residues are part of each CDR3. A D gene is named only where the DNA matches it firmly. Where a row states a size, it is once, few, many or the class of an expanded clone; other rows omit it.

d_call cdr3_length clone_size j_call v_call cdr3_aa cdr3_nt
- 15 - TRBJ1-1 TRBV7-9 CASSLEMPGITEAFF TGTGCCAGCAGCTTAGAGATGCCGGGGATCACTGAAGCTTTCTTT
TRBD1 14 - TRBJ2-7 TRBV28 CASTDTGVTYEQYF TGTGCCAGCACCGACACAGGGGTGACCTACGAGCAGTACTTC
- 12 - TRBJ2-7 TRBV14 CASSPSGYEQYF TGTGCCAGCAGCCCGTCTGGGTACGAGCAGTACTTC
- 12 - TRBJ2-7 TRBV6-6 CASSYFTYEQYF TGTGCCAGCAGTTACTTTACCTACGAGCAGTACTTC
- 15 - TRBJ1-2 TRBV4-1 CASSQVKLSGYGYTF TGCGCCAGCAGCCAAGTGAAGCTTTCCGGGTATGGCTACACCTTC
- 15 - TRBJ2-1 TRBV5-1 CASSLGDISNNEQFF TGCGCCAGCAGCTTGGGGGACATTTCTAACAATGAGCAGTTCTTC
TRBD2 15 - TRBJ2-1 TRBV10-2 CASRELAGGRNEQFF TGCGCCAGCAGAGAACTAGCGGGGGGGCGTAATGAGCAGTTCTTC
TRBD2 15 few TRBJ2-3 TRBV7-9 CASSFTSGGADTQYF TGTGCCAGCAGCTTTACTAGCGGGGGGGCAGATACGCAGTATTTT
- 13 - TRBJ2-5 TRBV6-1 CASTVTGSETQYF TGTGCCAGCACGGTCACAGGGAGTGAGACCCAGTACTTC
- 13 - TRBJ2-2 TRBV30 CALTNDNTGELFF TGTGCCCTGACCAATGATAACACCGGGGAGCTGTTTTTT
- 15 - TRBJ1-5 TRBV7-9 CASSLLGGSNQPQHF TGTGCCAGCAGCTTATTAGGGGGTAGCAATCAGCCCCAGCATTTT
TRBD1 14 few TRBJ1-1 TRBV5-1 CASSLEGQVTEAFF TGCGCCAGCAGCTTGGAGGGACAGGTCACTGAAGCTTTCTTT
- 16 many TRBJ1-6 TRBV4-1 CASSQDPQGVNSPLHF TGCGCCAGCAGCCAGGATCCACAGGGAGTTAATTCACCCCTCCACTTT
- 15 once TRBJ2-7 TRBV5-1 CASRDGSGVSYEQYF TGCGCCAGCAGGGATGGGTCGGGAGTGTCATACGAGCAGTACTTC
TRBD1 16 - TRBJ2-5 TRBV5-8 CASSSPSGQGLETQYF TGTGCCAGCAGCTCACCTTCAGGACAGGGGTTAGAGACCCAGTACTTC
- 13 - TRBJ2-1 TRBV7-2 CASSLALGNEQFF TGTGCCAGCAGCTTAGCTTTGGGCAATGAGCAGTTCTTC
- 16 - TRBJ1-5 TRBV7-9 CASSLGSTGLTQPQHF TGTGCCAGCAGCCTTGGGTCGACAGGATTAACGCAGCCCCAGCATTTT
TRBD2 16 - TRBJ2-5 TRBV18 CASSPSGGGPQETQYF TGTGCCAGCTCGCCGAGCGGGGGAGGACCCCAAGAGACCCAGTACTTC
- 16 - TRBJ1-1 TRBV2 CASSDGRTVRNTEAFF TGTGCCAGCAGTGATGGGCGGACAGTCAGGAACACTGAAGCTTTCTTT
TRBD1 16 - TRBJ1-1 TRBV5-1 CASSLGDRGMNTEAFF TGCGCCAGCAGCTTGGGGGACAGGGGCATGAACACTGAAGCTTTCTTT
- 14 few TRBJ1-2 TRBV6-5 CASSYSYRDDGYTF TGTGCCAGCAGTTACTCCTACAGGGACGATGGCTACACCTTC
- 14 once TRBJ2-6 TRBV2 CASSGTRGANVLTF TGTGCCAGCAGCGGGACGCGGGGGGCCAACGTCCTGACTTTC
- 11 - TRBJ1-1 TRBV6-1 CASRSDARDFF TGTGCCAGCAGATCCGACGCCAGGGATTTCTTT
- 15 - TRBJ1-5 TRBV5-3 CARSRSLLYNQPQHF TGTGCCAGAAGCCGAAGCCTATTGTACAATCAGCCCCAGCATTTT
- 12 - TRBJ2-2 TRBV6-6 CASSYPTGELFF TGTGCCAGCAGTTACCCAACCGGGGAGCTGTTTTTT
- 18 - TRBJ1-6 TRBV5-4 CASSFWLGASSYNSPLHF TGTGCCAGCAGCTTCTGGCTAGGGGCAAGCTCCTATAATTCACCCCTCCACTTT
- 14 - TRBJ1-1 TRBV9 CASSVTHLSTEAFF TGTGCCAGCAGCGTAACCCACCTGAGCACTGAAGCTTTCTTT
- 19 - TRBJ2-6 TRBV6-4 CASSDSFGRVHSGANVLTF TGTGCCAGCAGTGACTCGTTCGGCAGGGTGCACTCTGGGGCCAACGTCCTGACTTTC
- 14 - TRBJ1-2 TRBV6-6 CASIPDSRPYGYTF TGTGCCAGCATTCCCGACAGCCGCCCCTATGGCTACACCTTC
- 12 - TRBJ2-7 TRBV29-1 CSVEAGSYEQYF TGCAGCGTTGAGGCAGGGTCCTACGAGCAGTACTTC
TRBD2 16 - TRBJ2-7 TRBV11-1 CASSFSAGSGGYEQYF TGTGCCAGCAGCTTCTCTGCGGGGAGCGGGGGGTACGAGCAGTACTTC
- 15 many TRBJ2-1 TRBV5-8 CASSLGGARANEQFF TGTGCCAGCAGCTTGGGCGGAGCCCGGGCGAATGAGCAGTTCTTC
TRBD1 16 - TRBJ1-2 TRBV25-1 CASSEPSDRGKNGYTF TGTGCCAGCAGTGAACCGTCAGACAGGGGGAAAAATGGCTACACCTTC
TRBD2 15 - TRBJ2-1 TRBV2 CASSRLAGGYNEQFF TGTGCCAGCAGTAGACTAGCGGGGGGATACAATGAGCAGTTCTTC
- 14 - TRBJ1-1 TRBV27 CASRPGRTNTEAFF TGTGCCAGCAGACCGGGACGGACGAACACTGAAGCTTTCTTT
TRBD2 16 - TRBJ2-1 TRBV5-1 CASTIGASGTVNEQFF TGCGCCAGCACTATTGGGGCTAGCGGGACGGTCAATGAGCAGTTCTTC
- 14 few TRBJ1-5 TRBV9 CASSVGTREQPQHF TGTGCCAGCAGCGTAGGGACGAGGGAGCAGCCCCAGCATTTT
- 17 - TRBJ1-4 TRBV28 CASSFVQGRHANEKLFF TGTGCCAGCAGTTTTGTTCAGGGAAGGCACGCTAATGAAAAACTGTTTTTT
TRBD1 16 - TRBJ1-3 TRBV7-6 CASSLAAGGSGNTIYF TGTGCCAGCAGCTTAGCGGCAGGGGGCTCTGGAAACACCATATATTTT
- 13 - TRBJ2-7 TRBV6-4 CASSAGHGYEQYF TGTGCCAGCAGTGCGGGACACGGCTACGAGCAGTACTTC
- 14 - TRBJ1-1 TRBV5-1 CASRWGGLNTEAFF TGCGCCAGCAGATGGGGAGGGCTGAACACTGAAGCTTTCTTT
- 14 - TRBJ2-3 TRBV5-4 CASSLAGASDTQYF TGTGCCAGCAGCTTGGCCGGGGCCTCAGATACGCAGTATTTT
TRBD1 14 - TRBJ1-5 TRBV28 CASSEQGQVQPQHF TGTGCCAGCAGCGAGCAGGGACAGGTTCAGCCCCAGCATTTT
TRBD1 15 - TRBJ2-3 TRBV6-1 CASGGTGRHTDTQYF TGTGCCAGCGGCGGGACAGGGCGACACACAGATACGCAGTATTTT
- 15 - TRBJ1-2 TRBV7-2 CASSLDTGTLNGYTF TGTGCCAGCAGCTTAGATACCGGGACACTAAATGGCTACACCTTC
- 14 - TRBJ2-7 TRBV29-1 CSVLTGLNTYEQYF TGCAGCGTTTTAACAGGGCTTAATACATACGAGCAGTACTTC
TRBD1 15 - TRBJ1-2 TRBV18 CASSPQTGDYYGYTF TGTGCCAGCTCACCACAGACAGGGGATTACTATGGCTACACCTTC
- 14 - TRBJ2-7 TRBV6-5 CASSPGTIPYGQYF TGTGCCAGCAGCCCCGGGACAATCCCCTACGGGCAGTACTTC
TRBD2 13 - TRBJ2-5 TRBV28 CASSPRGRETQYF TGTGCCAGCAGTCCGCGGGGGAGGGAGACCCAGTACTTC
- 15 - TRBJ2-3 TRBV5-1 CASSLEQEFTDTQYF TGCGCCAGCAGCTTGGAACAAGAATTCACAGATACGCAGTATTTT